This record looks at one T cell receptor (beta chain) sequence and its context. The data were taken from a study of T cell changes during pregnancy in multiple sclerosis. V was pared by 3 bases and J by 0 bases, with 4 bases of the junction left unmatched. The length of the CDR3 is 17 residues. Germline lookup yields CDR1 LGHNA and CDR2 YSLEER. Assay: immunoSEQ multiplex PCR; the TCRdb copy retains only in-frame clones and omits some. The sample lists around 35,000 clones, 90% occurring once. Sequenced here: CD8+ T cells from peripheral blood mononuclear cells, sampled after pregnancy. V gene TRBV4-3 combines with J gene TRBJ2-6; 8 nucleotides agree with TRBD1. This sequence originates from a female donor with multiple sclerosis, enrolled in a pregnancy study. CDR3 nucleotide sequence: TGCGCCAGCAGCCATGACAGGGGAAGCTCTGGGGCCAACGTCCTGACTTTC. Protein product: CASSHDRGSSGANVLTF.